The next 21 T cell receptor beta chains were all read from a single sample in a study of blood T cell repertoires in COVID-19. Assay: immunoSEQ multiplex PCR; the TCRdb copy retains only in-frame clones and omits some. The table lists more than 200,000 clones, roughly 80% of them singletons, with 8% to 13% in the top ten. Source material: peripheral blood. These receptors originate from a woman older than 75 with acute or convalescent COVID-19.

The chain is built from TRBV19 and TRBJ2-1; D is undetermined. CDR3 length: 11 amino acids. Trimming took 4 bases from V and 6 from J, leaving 4 bases between them. Looked up from germline, CDR1 is LNHDA and CDR2 is SQIVND (reference sequence). The CDR3 coding sequence is TGTGCCAGTAGTAGAGCCAATGAGCAGTTCTTC. Amino acid sequence: CASSRANEQFF.

The gene calls are TRBV30 and TRBJ2-2; no clear D gene. This CDR3 comprises 12 residues. Trimming left V 3 bases short and J 5 bases short, with 7 bases between. CDR1 and CDR2 from the germline V gene are GTSNPN and SVGIG (reference sequence). Here the CDR3 DNA reads TGTGCCTGGAGGGCAAGAACCGGGGAGCTGTTTTTT. This translates into CAWRARTGELFF.

A single count supports this clone. V usage is TRBV7-8 and J usage is TRBJ2-2; 7 positions agree with TRBD1. V shed 4 bases and J 2 bases; nucleotides not matched to a gene: 7. The germline V gene encodes CDR1 SGHVS and CDR2 FQNEAQ. This CDR3 spans 16 amino acids. Here the CDR3 DNA reads TGTGCCAGCAGCTCGTCGGGACAGCCAAACACCGGGGAGCTGTTTTTT. Its protein product is CASSSSGQPNTGELFF.

This chain links TRBV10-3 with TRBJ1-5; 7 bases are shared with TRBD1. Looked up from germline, CDR1 is ENHRY and CDR2 is SYGVKD. V was pared by 8 bases and J by 8 bases, with 12 bases of the junction left unmatched. There are 14 residues in the CDR3. The CDR3 DNA reads as TGTGCCATCGCCCGAGACAGGGAAGTTGAGCCCCAGCATTTT. Translated, it gives CAIARDREVEPQHF.

The chain is built from TRBV19 and TRBJ1-3; TRBD1 matches at 9 bases. V shed 6 bases, J shed 2 bases, and the junction held 5 bases outside the gene matches. Per the germline V gene, CDR1 is LNHDA and CDR2 is SQIVND (reference sequence). The CDR3 has 15 residues. The CDR3 protein is CASSLQGATGNTIYF. For the CDR3, the DNA is TGTGCCAGTAGCCTACAGGGGGCGACTGGAAACACCATATATTTT.

The chain links TRBV24-1 to TRBJ2-1; D possibly corresponds to TRBD1 (6 bases). The CDR3 contains 17 residues. Looked up from germline, CDR1 is KGHDR and CDR2 is SFDVKD. Deletions cut 2 bases from V and 3 bases from J, with 16 bases between. CDR3 nucleotide sequence: TGTGCCACCAGTGATTACAGGGTGGGGGCTGTCTACAATGAGCAGTTCTTC. The encoded protein is CATSDYRVGAVYNEQFF.

The chain couples TRBV4-2 to TRBJ2-3, with TRBD2 matching 7 bases. The CDR3 has 15 amino acids. With 3 bases clipped from V and 3 bases from J, the junction kept 6 bases outside the gene matches. Germline CDR1 reads LGHNA; CDR2 reads YNFKEQ. CDR3 nucleotide sequence: TGTGCCAGCAGCCAGACTAGCCAAACTACAGATACGCAGTATTTT. It translates to CASSQTSQTTDTQYF.

The chain is built from TRBV19 and TRBJ1-2; D may be TRBD1 (5 bases). The germline gives CDR1 LNHDA, CDR2 SQIVND (reference sequence). The CDR3 runs to 15 residues. V was clipped by 0 bases and J by 4 bases, with 12 bases between them. The CDR3 DNA follows: TGTGCCAGTAGTATAGAAGGCGGGGGAACCTATGGCTACACCTTC. Translation gives CASSIEGGGTYGYTF.

The rearrangement joins TRBV5-1 to TRBJ2-7, with D tentatively TRBD1 (6 bases). Germline CDR1 SGHRS, CDR2 YFSETQ. V was trimmed by 0 bases and J by 5 bases, leaving 15 bases between them. This CDR3 comprises 15 residues. Here the CDR3 reads CASSLVTGLFNEQYF. DNA for the CDR3: TGCGCCAGCAGCTTGGTTACAGGGCTATTTAACGAGCAGTACTTC.

The chain combines TRBV14 with TRBJ2-1; 12 positions match TRBD2. Trimming removed 6 bases from V and 1 base from J; junction bases left unmatched: 10. In germline, CDR1 is SGHDN, CDR2 FVKESK. CDR3 length: 18 amino acids. The CDR3 loop reads CASSPTSGRVLSYNEQFF. The CDR3 nucleotides read TGTGCCAGCAGTCCGACTAGCGGGAGAGTCTTGTCCTACAATGAGCAGTTCTTC.

The genes are TRBV28 and TRBJ2-7, with TRBD1 matching 7 bases. The CDR3 totals 15 residues. Trimming cost V 8 bases and J 3 bases; bases outside gene matches: 13. Germline-derived CDR1 and CDR2 are MDHEN and SYDVKM. The CDR3 loop is CASHDHPGQIYEQYF. In nucleotides, the CDR3 is TGTGCCAGCCACGACCATCCGGGACAGATCTACGAGCAGTACTTC.

The chain couples TRBV10-3 to TRBJ2-5; maybe TRBD2 (5 bases). The CDR3 extends over 13 amino acids. Germline CDR1 ENHRY, CDR2 SYGVKD. V was pared by 7 bases and J by 7 bases, with 16 bases between. CDR3 sequence: CAITPALEGTQYF. CDR3 nucleotide sequence: TGTGCCATCACCCCGGCGCTCGAGGGGACCCAGTACTTC.

The rearrangement joins TRBV2 to TRBJ1-2; 8 bases match TRBD1. CDR1 and CDR2 from the germline V gene are SNHLY and FYNNEI. The length of the CDR3 is 15 residues. The V gene end was trimmed by 2 bases and the J gene end by 4 bases; junction bases not matched to a gene: 6. The CDR3 reads CASSENDRGLYGYTF. The CDR3 DNA sequence: TGTGCCAGCAGTGAAAATGACAGGGGCCTCTATGGCTACACCTTC.

The chain recombines TRBV19 with TRBJ1-4; TRBD1 aligns across 7 bases. Trimming cost V 5 bases and J 5 bases; bases outside gene matches: 8. This CDR3 has 15 residues. Germline assignment: CDR1 LNHDA and CDR2 SQIVND (reference sequence). The DNA of the CDR3 is TGTGCCAGTAGTTCTCAGACAGGGATGAATGAAAAACTGTTTTTT. Its translation is CASSSQTGMNEKLFF.

V and J are TRBV7-9 and TRBJ2-2; 14 nucleotides agree with TRBD2. The CDR3 consists of 19 residues. Germline trimming cut 5 bases from V and 2 bases from J; bases unmatched to any gene: 10. The germline CDR1 and CDR2 sequences are SEHNR and FQNEAQ (reference sequence). The CDR3 DNA sequence: TGTGCCAGCAGCCATAGAGGGACTAGCGGGAGTAGCAACACCGGGGAGCTGTTTTTT. Its protein is CASSHRGTSGSSNTGELFF. Filled out from reference TRBV7-9 and TRBJ2-2, the complete variable domain reads DTGVSQNPRHKITKRGQNVTFRCDPISEHNRLYWYRQTLGQGPEFLTYFQNEAQLEKSRLLSDRFSAERPKGSFSTLEIQRTEQGDSAMYLCASSHRGTSGSSNTGELFFGEGSRLTVL.

The gene calls are TRBV5-6 and TRBJ1-2; tentatively, D is TRBD1 (6 bases). This CDR3 is built from 14 residues. V shed 1 base and J shed 8 bases, with 15 bases lying between them. Germline values: CDR1 SGHDT, CDR2 YYEEEE. In DNA, the CDR3 is TGTGCCAGCAGCTTGTTCTCAGGGGTGGAAGGCTACACCTTC. Protein: CASSLFSGVEGYTF. Based on the CDR3 plus reference TRBV5-6 and TRBJ1-2, the full variable domain is DAGVTQSPTHLIKTRGQQVTLRCSPKSGHDTVSWYQQALGQGPQFIFQYYEEEERQRGNFPDRFSGHQFPNYSSELNVNALLLGDSALYLCASSLFSGVEGYTFGSGTRLTVV.

This chain joins TRBV5-4 and TRBJ1-4, with 7 bases fitting TRBD1. The germline V gene encodes CDR1 SGHNT and CDR2 YYREEE (reference sequence). The CDR3 length is 14 residues. V dropped 2 bases and J dropped 8; count of bases not matched to a gene: 6. The CDR3, as DNA: TGTGCCAGCAGCTTCTGGCAGGGGGACGAAAAACTGTTTTTT. It encodes CASSFWQGDEKLFF. The full variable domain, in which reference TRBV5-4 and TRBJ1-4 provide the parts outside the CDR3, is ETGVTQSPTHLIKTRGQQVTLRCSSQSGHNTVSWYQQALGQGPQFIFQYYREEENGRGNFPPRFSGLQFPNYSSELNVNALELDDSALYLCASSFWQGDEKLFFGSGTQLSVL.

The chain couples TRBV3-1 (or the pseudogene TRBV3-2) to TRBJ2-2; 10 positions agree with TRBD2. Losses at the gene ends were 3 bases for V and 9 bases for J; bases not matched to a gene: 10. This CDR3 has 16 residues. Germline values: CDR1 LGHDT, CDR2 YNNKEL (reference sequence). The chain's CDR3 is CASSQGFSGGARELFF. The CDR3 DNA is TGTGCCAGCAGCCAGGGGTTCAGCGGGGGGGCCAGGGAGCTGTTTTTT.

The chain has TRBV19 and TRBJ1-4; D is perhaps TRBD1 (6 bases). Trimming pared 2 bases from V and 5 bases from J, leaving 12 bases between. Germline loops: CDR1 LNHDA, CDR2 SQIVND (reference sequence). This CDR3 region has 15 residues. The CDR3 sequence: CASSIRGDTNEKLFF. The CDR3, as DNA: TGTGCCAGTAGTATACGGGGGGACACCAATGAAAAACTGTTTTTT.

This clone appeared a single time. This chain connects TRBV7-2 to TRBJ1-2; 7 positions agree with TRBD1. With V trimmed by 8 bases and J by 3 bases, 18 bases remained unmatched. In germline, CDR1 is SGHTA, CDR2 FQGNSA. The CDR3 is 17 amino acids. The CDR3 is CASYEGAGYWGYYGYTF. CDR3 nucleotide sequence: TGTGCCAGCTACGAGGGGGCTGGTTACTGGGGCTACTATGGCTACACCTTC.

The rearrangement links TRBV6-5 to TRBJ1-2; tentative D call: TRBD1 (5 bases). V lost 6 bases, J lost 2 bases, and 10 bases lay in between. In germline, CDR1 is MNHEY, CDR2 SVGAGI. The CDR3 loop spans 13 amino acids. The CDR3 sequence is CASRPGGNYGYTF. The DNA of the CDR3 is TGTGCCAGCAGGCCCGGGGGGAACTATGGCTACACCTTC.